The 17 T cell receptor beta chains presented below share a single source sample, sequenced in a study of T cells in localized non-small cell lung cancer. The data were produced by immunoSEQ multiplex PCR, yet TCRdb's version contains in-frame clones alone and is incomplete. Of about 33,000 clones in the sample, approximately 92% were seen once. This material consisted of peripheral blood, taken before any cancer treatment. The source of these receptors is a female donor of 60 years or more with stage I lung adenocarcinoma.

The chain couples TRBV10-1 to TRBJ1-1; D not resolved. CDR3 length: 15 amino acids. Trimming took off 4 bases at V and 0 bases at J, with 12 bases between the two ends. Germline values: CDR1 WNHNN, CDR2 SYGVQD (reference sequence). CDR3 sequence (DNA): TGCGCCAGCAGTGTTATTGGCAGGCTGAACACTGAAGCTTTCTTT. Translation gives CASSVIGRLNTEAFF.

This chain's CDR3 is CASSLEAWGQETQYF. The CDR3 DNA reads as TGTGCCAGCAGCTTAGAGGCCTGGGGGCAAGAGACCCAGTACTTC. This chain links TRBV11-2 with TRBJ2-5; D assignment may be TRBD1 or TRBD2 (5 bases each). The length of the CDR3 is 15 residues. Germline V lookup: CDR1 SGHAT, CDR2 FQNNGV. V was trimmed by 0 bases and J by 2 bases, leaving 10 bases between them.

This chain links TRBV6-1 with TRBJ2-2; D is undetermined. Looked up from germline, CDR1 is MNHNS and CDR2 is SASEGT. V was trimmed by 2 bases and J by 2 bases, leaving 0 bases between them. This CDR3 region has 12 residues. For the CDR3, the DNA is TGTGCCAGCAGTGAAAACACCGGGGAGCTGTTTTTT. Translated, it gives CASSENTGELFF.

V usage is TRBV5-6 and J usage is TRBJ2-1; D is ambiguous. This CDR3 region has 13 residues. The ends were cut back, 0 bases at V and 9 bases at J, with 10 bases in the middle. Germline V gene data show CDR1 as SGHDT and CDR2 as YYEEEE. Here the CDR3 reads CASSLGQFGEQFF. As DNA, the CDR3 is TGTGCCAGCAGCTTGGGGCAGTTTGGTGAGCAGTTCTTC.

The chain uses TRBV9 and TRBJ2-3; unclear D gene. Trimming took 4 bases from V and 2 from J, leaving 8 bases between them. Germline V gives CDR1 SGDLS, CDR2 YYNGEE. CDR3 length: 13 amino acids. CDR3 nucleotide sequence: TGTGCCAGCAGCAAAATAGCCACAGATACGCAGTATTTT. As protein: CASSKIATDTQYF.

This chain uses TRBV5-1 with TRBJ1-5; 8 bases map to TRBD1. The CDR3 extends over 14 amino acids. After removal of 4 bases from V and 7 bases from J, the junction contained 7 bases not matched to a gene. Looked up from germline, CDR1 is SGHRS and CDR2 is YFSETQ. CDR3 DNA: TGCGCCAGCAGCCCCGGACAGGGTGGACAGCCCCAGCATTTT. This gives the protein CASSPGQGGQPQHF.

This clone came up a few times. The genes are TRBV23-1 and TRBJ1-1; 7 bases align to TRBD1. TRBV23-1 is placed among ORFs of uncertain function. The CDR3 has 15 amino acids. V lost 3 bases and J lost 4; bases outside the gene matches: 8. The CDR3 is CASSQSTGSPTEAFF. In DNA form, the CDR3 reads TGCGCCAGCAGTCAGTCGACAGGGTCCCCCACTGAAGCTTTCTTT.

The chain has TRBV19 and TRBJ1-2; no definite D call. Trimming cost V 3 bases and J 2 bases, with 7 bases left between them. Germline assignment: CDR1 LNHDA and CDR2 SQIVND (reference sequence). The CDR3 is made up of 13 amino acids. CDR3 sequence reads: CASSITGNYGYTF. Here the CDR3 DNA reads TGTGCCAGTAGTATTACCGGGAACTATGGCTACACCTTC.

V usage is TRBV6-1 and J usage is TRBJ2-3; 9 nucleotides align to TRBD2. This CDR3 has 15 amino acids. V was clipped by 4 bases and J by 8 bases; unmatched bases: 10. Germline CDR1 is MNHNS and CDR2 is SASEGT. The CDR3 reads CASSGTSESHRTQYF. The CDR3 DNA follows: TGTGCCAGCAGTGGGACTAGCGAGTCGCATCGTACGCAGTATTTT.

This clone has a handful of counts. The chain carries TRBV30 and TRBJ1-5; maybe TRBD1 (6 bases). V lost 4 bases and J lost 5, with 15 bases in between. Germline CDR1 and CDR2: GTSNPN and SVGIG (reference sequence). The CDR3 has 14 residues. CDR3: CAWTLTGRHQPQHF. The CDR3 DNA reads TGTGCCTGGACCCTAACAGGGCGTCATCAGCCCCAGCATTTT.

The CDR3 is CASSYTGSTDTQYF. Here the CDR3 DNA reads TGTGCCAGCAGTTACACGGGTAGCACAGATACGCAGTATTTT. The chain joins TRBV6-6 to TRBJ2-3; D gene unclear. Per germline, CDR1 MNHNY and CDR2 SVGAGI (reference sequence). V lost 2 bases, J lost 0 bases, and 6 bases lay in between. There are 14 residues in the CDR3.

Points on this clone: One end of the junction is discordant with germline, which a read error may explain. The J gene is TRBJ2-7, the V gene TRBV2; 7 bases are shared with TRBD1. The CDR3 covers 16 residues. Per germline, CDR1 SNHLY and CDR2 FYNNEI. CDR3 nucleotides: TGTGCCAGCAGCGAAGGACAGGTCTTCATAGCCTACGAGCAGTACTTC. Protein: CASSEGQVFIAYEQYF. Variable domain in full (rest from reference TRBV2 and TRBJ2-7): EPEVTQTPSHQVTQMGQEVILRCVPISNHLYFYWYRQILGQKVEFLVSFYNNEISEKSEIFDDQFSVERPDGSNFTLKIRSTKLEDSAMYFCASSEGQVFIAYEQYFGPGTRLTVT.

The CDR3 DNA reads as TGTGCCAGTAGTGTGAGGATAGGCTCCATGAACACTGAAGCTTTCTTT. Translated: CASSVRIGSMNTEAFF. The V and J genes are TRBV19 and TRBJ1-1; D gene uncertain. In germline, CDR1 is LNHDA, CDR2 SQIVND (reference sequence). V lost 5 bases and J 0 bases, leaving 16 bases between the germline ends. The CDR3 has 16 amino acids.

CDR3 nucleotide sequence: TGTGCCAGCAGCTTAGAACAGTCCTACAATGAGCAGTTCTTC. Translating gives CASSLEQSYNEQFF. The rearrangement joins TRBV7-9 to TRBJ2-1; no definite D call. Deletions cut 1 base from V and 1 base from J, with 5 bases between. This CDR3 spans 14 amino acids. CDR1 is SEHNR, CDR2 FQNEAQ, per germline (reference sequence). Full variable domain (missing parts from reference TRBV7-9 and TRBJ2-1): DTGVSQNPRHKITKRGQNVTFRCDPISEHNRLYWYRQTLGQGPEFLTYFQNEAQLEKSRLLSDRFSAERPKGSFSTLEIQRTEQGDSAMYLCASSLEQSYNEQFFGPGTRLTVL.

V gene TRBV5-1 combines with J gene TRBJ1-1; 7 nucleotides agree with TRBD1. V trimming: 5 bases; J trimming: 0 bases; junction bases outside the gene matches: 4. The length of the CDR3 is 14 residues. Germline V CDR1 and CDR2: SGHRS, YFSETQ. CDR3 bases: TGCGCCAGCAGAGGGACAGACTTGAACACTGAAGCTTTCTTT. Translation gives CASRGTDLNTEAFF.

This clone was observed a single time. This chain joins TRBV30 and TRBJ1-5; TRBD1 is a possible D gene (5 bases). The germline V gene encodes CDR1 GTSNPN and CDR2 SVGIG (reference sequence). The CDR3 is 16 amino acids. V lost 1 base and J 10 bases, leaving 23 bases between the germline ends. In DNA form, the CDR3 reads TGTGCCTGGAGTGACCCGAGGAGAGGGGATCAGATACCCCAGCATTTT. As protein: CAWSDPRRGDQIPQHF.

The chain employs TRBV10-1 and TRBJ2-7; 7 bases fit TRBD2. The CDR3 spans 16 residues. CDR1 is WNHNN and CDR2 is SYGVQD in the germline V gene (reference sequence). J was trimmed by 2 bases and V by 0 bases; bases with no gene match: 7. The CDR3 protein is CASSESGSGGTYEQYF. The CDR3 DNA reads TGCGCCAGCAGTGAGTCGGGATCCGGGGGGACCTACGAGCAGTACTTC.